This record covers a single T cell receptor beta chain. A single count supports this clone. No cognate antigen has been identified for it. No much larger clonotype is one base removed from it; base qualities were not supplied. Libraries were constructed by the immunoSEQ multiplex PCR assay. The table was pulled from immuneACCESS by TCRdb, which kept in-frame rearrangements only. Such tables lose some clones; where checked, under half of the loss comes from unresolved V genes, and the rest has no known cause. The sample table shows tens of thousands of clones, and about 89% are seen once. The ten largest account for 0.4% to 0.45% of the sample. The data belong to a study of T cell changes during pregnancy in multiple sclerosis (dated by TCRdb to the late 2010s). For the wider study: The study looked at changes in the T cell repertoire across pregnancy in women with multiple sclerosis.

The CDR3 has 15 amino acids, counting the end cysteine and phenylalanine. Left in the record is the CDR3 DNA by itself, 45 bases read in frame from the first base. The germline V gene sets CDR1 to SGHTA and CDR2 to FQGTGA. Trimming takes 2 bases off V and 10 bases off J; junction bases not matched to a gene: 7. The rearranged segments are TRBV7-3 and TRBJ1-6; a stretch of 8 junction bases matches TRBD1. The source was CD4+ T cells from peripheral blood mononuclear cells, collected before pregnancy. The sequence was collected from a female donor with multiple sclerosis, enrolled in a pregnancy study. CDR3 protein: CASSLLAGGGSPLHF. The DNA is TGTGCCAGCAGCTTATTGGCAGGGGGCGGGTCACCCCTCCACTTT.